This T cell receptor beta chain was identified during a study of OX40 agonist ivuxolimab in advanced cancers. For the study at large: Prior checkpoint blockade (anti-PD-1, anti-PD-L1 or anti-CTLA-4) was permitted; 40% had it. Of the patients, three showed partial responses, one with hepatocellular carcinoma and two with cutaneous melanoma.

The study's findings and limits: Expanded clones were, on average, more numerous in CD8+ T cells than in CD4+.

This CDR3 has 13 amino acids. The V end was cut by 3 bases, the J end by 0 bases, with 8 bases between. Germline V gene sequence: CDR1 SQVTM, CDR2 ANQGSEA. The repertoire was sequenced with immunoSEQ multiplex PCR; TCRdb's copy has only in-frame clones and lacks some. The sample holds tens of thousands of clones, about 93% seen once. On this clone: Its target is unknown.

Autoimmune disease history or systemic immunosuppression excluded patients. The source of this sequence is an adult with an advanced solid tumor such as melanoma, head and neck, liver or kidney cancer. This rearrangement joins TRBV29-1 to TRBJ1-2; D gene unclear. This material consisted of CD4+ or CD8+ T cells sorted from blood, taken in a trial of the OX40 agonist ivuxolimab. CDR3 amino acids: CSVDSLANYGYTF. CDR3 nucleotide sequence: TGCAGCGTTGACAGTTTAGCTAACTATGGCTACACCTTC.